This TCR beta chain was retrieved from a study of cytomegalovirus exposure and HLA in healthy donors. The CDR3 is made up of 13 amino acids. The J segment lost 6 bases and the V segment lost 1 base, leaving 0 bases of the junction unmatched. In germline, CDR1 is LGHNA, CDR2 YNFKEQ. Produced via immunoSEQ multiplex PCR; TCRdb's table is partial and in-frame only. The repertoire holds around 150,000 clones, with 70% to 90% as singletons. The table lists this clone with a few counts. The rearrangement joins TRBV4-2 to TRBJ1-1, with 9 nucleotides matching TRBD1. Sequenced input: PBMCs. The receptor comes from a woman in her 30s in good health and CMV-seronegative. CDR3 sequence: CASSQGDRAEAFF. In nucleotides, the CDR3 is TGTGCCAGCAGCCAAGGGGACAGGGCTGAAGCTTTCTTT.